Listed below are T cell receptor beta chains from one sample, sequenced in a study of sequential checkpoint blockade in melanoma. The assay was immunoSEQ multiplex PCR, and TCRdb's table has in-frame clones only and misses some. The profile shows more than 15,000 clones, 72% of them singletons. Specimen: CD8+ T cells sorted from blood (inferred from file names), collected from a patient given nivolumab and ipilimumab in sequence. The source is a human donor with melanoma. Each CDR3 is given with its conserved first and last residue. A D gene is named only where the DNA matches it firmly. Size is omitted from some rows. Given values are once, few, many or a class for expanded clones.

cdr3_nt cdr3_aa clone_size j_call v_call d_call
TGTGCCAGCAGCCCACAGGGTCACACTGAAGCTTTCTTT CASSPQGHTEAFF - TRBJ1-1 TRBV5-4 -
TGTGCCAGCAGCTTAGGACAGGGGGCCCGGGAGACCCAGTACTTC CASSLGQGARETQYF few TRBJ2-5 TRBV5-8 TRBD1
TGCACCAGCAGCCAGGCCCCCGGGGGAATGTACGAGCAGTACTTC CTSSQAPGGMYEQYF - TRBJ2-7 TRBV1 -
TGTGCCAGCAGCCTTTACAGGGGTAGTCAGCCCCAGCATTTT CASSLYRGSQPQHF - TRBJ1-5 TRBV7-8 TRBD1
TGTGCCAGCAGCCACCTTTCTGGCAGGTTGGGTGAAGAAGGCTACACCTTC CASSHLSGRLGEEGYTF - TRBJ1-2 TRBV16 -
TGTGCCAGCAGTGAGTTTGGGGGGGACAGGGCCAATGAGCAGTTCTTC CASSEFGGDRANEQFF - TRBJ2-1 TRBV6-4 TRBD1
TGTGCCAGTACAGACAGGGGTCGTGGCTACACCTTC CASTDRGRGYTF - TRBJ1-2 TRBV2 TRBD1
TGTGCCAGCAGGGACAGGGGTTCGGGTGGGTATCAGCCCCAGCATTTT CASRDRGSGGYQPQHF - TRBJ1-5 TRBV28 TRBD1
TGTGCCATCAGCCCCGGGACTTGGGTGAATGAGCAGTTCTTC CAISPGTWVNEQFF - TRBJ2-1 TRBV10-3 -
TGTGCCAGCAGCTTGAGGACTCCCCGCTCCTACGAGCAGTACTTC CASSLRTPRSYEQYF few TRBJ2-7 TRBV6-1 -
TGTGCCAGCAGTTTATCCCCGTATGTTTTATACGAGCAGTACTTC CASSLSPYVLYEQYF few TRBJ2-7 TRBV27 -
TGTGCCAGCAGTTCCGCCGGGGGGGCCTACGAGCAGTACTTC CASSSAGGAYEQYF - TRBJ2-7 TRBV28 TRBD2
TGTGCCAGCAGTGTCGGCCGAGGCACTGAAGCTTTCTTT CASSVGRGTEAFF - TRBJ1-1 TRBV9 -
TGTGCCAGCAGCCCCCACAGTCACACTGAAGCTTTCTTT CASSPHSHTEAFF - TRBJ1-1 TRBV5-6 -
TGTGCCAGCAGTGGGGGTAGACTAGCTGGCTACGAGCAGTACTTC CASSGGRLAGYEQYF - TRBJ2-7 TRBV2 TRBD2
TGTGCCAGCAGCGGGAGGGTCCACGAGCAGTACTTC CASSGRVHEQYF - TRBJ2-7 TRBV7-2 TRBD2
TGTGCCAGCAGTGACGGGGACAGGGCGCCCTACGAGCAGTACTTC CASSDGDRAPYEQYF - TRBJ2-7 TRBV2 TRBD1
TGTGCCAGCAGTGAGACATACCCCTATGGCTACACCTTC CASSETYPYGYTF once TRBJ1-2 TRBV28 -
TGTGCCAGCAGCTTAGTCGGGACAGGGGGCAGTAAATCACCCCTCCACTTT CASSLVGTGGSKSPLHF - TRBJ1-6 TRBV7-2 TRBD1
TGTGCCAGCAGCCCATTCGGACAGAACTATGGCTACACCTTC CASSPFGQNYGYTF - TRBJ1-2 TRBV27 -
TGTGCCAGCAGTTCGGGACAGGTGGGCTACGAGCAGTACTTC CASSSGQVGYEQYF - TRBJ2-7 TRBV27 TRBD1
TGTGCCAGCAGCCAGACAGAATACGAGCAGTACTTC CASSQTEYEQYF - TRBJ2-7 TRBV7-9 -
TGTGCCAGCAGCTTCGACAGGGGTTTCGAAGCTTTCTTT CASSFDRGFEAFF - TRBJ1-1 TRBV13 TRBD1
TGTGCCAGCAGTCTGAGCGGGGGCACCGACGAGCAGTACTTC CASSLSGGTDEQYF - TRBJ2-7 TRBV6-4 TRBD2
TGTGCCAGCAGCTTAGTTGCTGGCGGCTACACCTTC CASSLVAGGYTF - TRBJ1-2 TRBV11-2 -
TGTGCCAGCAGCCAAGTAGCGTGGAACACTGAAGCTTTCTTT CASSQVAWNTEAFF once TRBJ1-1 TRBV14 -
TGTGCCAGCAGCCTTAGTACCAATGAGCAGTTCTTC CASSLSTNEQFF medium-sized TRBJ2-1 TRBV28 -